These 30 T cell receptor beta chains originate from one sample sequenced in a study of T cells in Graves' hyperthyroidism and ophthalmopathy. Amplified regions were TCR beta CDR3 sequences from RNA transcripts. Carried out on the TCR CDR3, a first-round RT-PCR used the HTBI primer set. MiXCR, applied by TCRdb to the multiplex PCR reads, yields one record per CDR3 protein. The sample contains 250,000 or so distinct CDR3 sequences, roughly 15% of which appear only once. Input material: blood. The receptors stem from a woman between 40 and 55 years old with Graves' hyperthyroidism that later progressed to Graves' ophthalmopathy.

This clonotype has ten or more counts. This sequence joins TRBV18 and TRBJ2-7, with D possibly being TRBD1 (6 bases). The V end lost 0 bases, the J end lost 2 bases, and 14 bases lay between the germline ends. The CDR3 consists of 16 residues. The germline gives CDR1 KGHSH, CDR2 LQKENI. The CDR3 DNA sequence: TGTGCCAGCTCACCACCTGCTAGGGGGACCACCTACGAGCAGTACTTC. It encodes CASSPPARGTTYEQYF.

This clonotype was recorded at least ten times. This sequence joins TRBV7-9 and TRBJ2-7; TRBD1 might be the D (6 bases). CDR3 length: 17 residues. Germline V CDR1 and CDR2: SEHNR, FQNEAQ (reference sequence). The V end was cut by 2 bases, the J end by 3 bases, with 20 bases between. CDR3 sequence reads: CASSLSGESVPGYEQYF. CDR3 DNA sequence: TGTGCCAGCAGCTTATCAGGGGAAAGCGTTCCCGGCTACGAGCAGTACTTC.

The gene calls are TRBV7-9 and TRBJ1-3, with D perhaps matching TRBD1 (6 bases). Germline values: CDR1 SEHNR, CDR2 FQNEAQ (reference sequence). This CDR3 region has 16 residues. V lost 1 base to trimming and J lost 2 bases, with 12 bases between them. CDR3 DNA: TGTGCCAGCAGCTTAGGGTCGCCAGGGGCTGGAAACACCATATATTTT. Amino acid sequence: CASSLGSPGAGNTIYF.

In this sample, this clonotype turned up many times. The chain carries TRBV11-2 and TRBJ2-7; TRBD1 might be the D (5 bases). V lost 3 bases to trimming and J lost 9 bases, with 12 bases between them. Germline V gives CDR1 SGHAT, CDR2 FQNNGV. This CDR3 has 12 residues. The CDR3 sequence is CASSFLSRAQYF. In DNA, the CDR3 is TGTGCCAGCAGCTTCTTATCCAGGGCGCAGTACTTC.

The DNA of the CDR3 is TGCAGTGCCACAACAGGGCCGGGCTATGGCTACACCTTC. Translating it yields CSATTGPGYGYTF. The chain employs TRBV20-1 and TRBJ1-2; D is perhaps TRBD1 (6 bases). The V and J ends lost 6 bases and 4 bases respectively, with 15 bases between them. Germline V gene sequence: CDR1 DFQATT, CDR2 SNEGSKA (reference sequence). CDR3 length: 13 amino acids.

This clonotype was counted many times. The chain couples TRBV6-5 to TRBJ2-5, with unresolved D. From germline, CDR1 is MNHEY and CDR2 SVGAGI. The CDR3 has 14 residues. V was clipped by 0 bases and J by 8 bases, with 13 bases between them. The CDR3 bases are TGTGCCAGCAGTTACTCGATCGATGGGCTAACCCAGTACTTC. Protein product: CASSYSIDGLTQYF.

The chain combines TRBV27 with TRBJ2-7; D perhaps matches TRBD1 (6 bases). The CDR3 covers 14 residues. Germline values: CDR1 MNHEY, CDR2 SMNVEV (reference sequence). V was cut by 2 bases and J by 6 bases, with 14 bases left in between. The CDR3 loop is CASSLGGPLREQYF. The CDR3, as DNA: TGTGCCAGCAGTTTAGGGGGCCCTCTACGCGAGCAGTACTTC.

The sample holds many counts of this clonotype. The V call is TRBV5-1, the J call TRBJ2-2, with D possibly matching TRBD1 (6 bases). Between the trimmed V and J ends, which lost 2 bases and 6 bases, there was a span of 11 bases. This CDR3 has 14 residues. Germline V gene sequence: CDR1 SGHRS, CDR2 YFSETQ. The CDR3 reads CASSFNRQAGELFF. The CDR3 DNA follows: TGCGCCAGCAGCTTCAACCGACAGGCCGGGGAGCTGTTTTTT.

This clonotype was seen at least ten times. The V and J genes are TRBV7-3 and TRBJ2-1; TRBD1 aligns across 7 bases. J gave up 10 bases and V 3 bases, and 6 bases lay outside the gene matches. The length of the CDR3 is 13 residues. Germline V gene lookup returns CDR1 SGHTA and CDR2 FQGTGA. The CDR3 loop reads CASSFLTGSEQFF. Written as DNA, the CDR3 is TGTGCCAGCAGCTTCCTGACAGGGAGCGAGCAGTTCTTC.

The table lists this clonotype with many counts. The chain carries TRBV3-1 and TRBJ2-4; D remains ambiguous. CDR1 LGHDT and CDR2 YNNKEL come from the germline V gene (reference sequence). The CDR3 contains 12 residues. The V and J ends lost 4 bases and 14 bases respectively, with 15 bases between them. The CDR3 coding sequence is TGTGCCAGCAGCCTTTTCAACGGGCAGAAGTACTTC. The encoded protein is CASSLFNGQKYF.

This clonotype was counted at least ten times. The rearrangement links TRBV20-1 to TRBJ1-1; unclear D gene. CDR1 DFQATT and CDR2 SNEGSKA come from the germline V gene (reference sequence). CDR3 length equals 13 residues. Trimming removed 5 bases at V and 2 bases at J, with 12 bases between. The CDR3 DNA reads as TGCAGTGCTCCGAACCAGGAAAACACTGAAGCTTTCTTT. It yields the protein CSAPNQENTEAFF.

The sample holds many counts of this clonotype. The gene calls are TRBV19 and TRBJ2-3; D is unclear. The CDR3 extends over 16 amino acids. From germline, CDR1 is LNHDA and CDR2 SQIVND (reference sequence). The V and J ends lost 6 bases and 6 bases respectively, with 22 bases between them. The CDR3 loop reads CASSHRYSERLDTQYF. CDR3 in DNA: TGTGCCAGTAGCCATAGGTACAGCGAGCGCCTGGATACGCAGTATTTT.

The sample holds many counts of this clonotype. This chain connects TRBV14 to TRBJ2-1; D is possibly TRBD2 (5 bases). Looked up from germline, CDR1 is SGHDN and CDR2 is FVKESK. The CDR3 loop spans 20 amino acids. V was shortened by 0 bases and J by 1 base, with 22 bases between the two germline ends. Written as DNA, the CDR3 is TGTGCCAGCAGCCAAGATTGGCGTAGGCTATCGGACTTTTCCTACAATGAGCAGTTCTTC. Its protein product is CASSQDWRRLSDFSYNEQFF.

In its sample, this clonotype was seen many times. The chain employs TRBV5-1 and TRBJ2-6; D gene unclear. V lost 4 bases to trimming and J lost 1 base, with 9 bases between them. The CDR3 has 15 amino acids. Germline CDR1 is SGHRS and CDR2 is YFSETQ. The CDR3 coding sequence is TGCGCCAGCAGCCAAGGGCCTTCTGGGGCCAACGTCCTGACTTTC. Amino acids: CASSQGPSGANVLTF.

In this sample, this clonotype turned up many times. V usage is TRBV6-1 and J usage is TRBJ1-1; TRBD1 matches 10 bases. After removal of 4 bases from V and 10 bases from J, the junction contained 3 bases not matched to a gene. CDR1 is MNHNS and CDR2 is SASEGT in the germline V gene. This CDR3 has 12 residues. The DNA for the CDR3 is TGTGCCAGCAGTGGGGGGACAGGGGCAGCTTTCTTT. It specifies CASSGGTGAAFF.

As for this clonotype: A much bigger clone sits one base away, suggesting this may be a read error. The rearrangement uses TRBV18 and TRBJ2-1, with D possibly being TRBD2 (7 bases). The CDR3 runs to 14 residues. Germline values: CDR1 KGHSH, CDR2 LQKENI. The germline V and J ends were trimmed by 8 bases and 5 bases, with 16 bases remaining between them. CDR3 amino acids: CASPRGDTDNEQFF. The CDR3 DNA sequence: TGTGCCAGCCCCCGGGGGGACACTGACAATGAGCAGTTCTTC.

Comment on this clonotype: A junction end diverges from the germline sequence, so it may reflect a read error. This chain uses TRBV30 with TRBJ2-7, with a tentative D call TRBD2 (6 bases). The CDR3 covers 14 residues. Germline V gene data show CDR1 as GTSNPN and CDR2 as SVGIG (reference sequence). CDR3 protein: CACLGRGSSCEQYF. CDR3 coding DNA: TGTGCCTGCCTTGGTCGGGGGTCCTCCTGCGAGCAGTACTTC.

This clonotype showed up many times. The genes are TRBV10-2 and TRBJ2-7; D gene ambiguous. The germline CDR1 and CDR2 sequences are WSHSY and SAAADI. The CDR3 runs 12 residues. V was clipped by 10 bases and J by 5 bases, with 15 bases between them. The CDR3 region has the DNA TGCGCCACCTTAGATCCGCCGAACGAGCAGTACTTC. Encoded protein: CATLDPPNEQYF.

About this clonotype itself: A much larger clone differs from this one at a single base, so this may be a read error. The genes are TRBV29-1 and TRBJ1-1, with 8 bases fitting TRBD1. CDR3 length equals 13 residues. Trimming cost V 8 bases and J 1 base; bases outside gene matches: 6. The V gene's germline CDR1 is SQVTM and CDR2 ANQGSEA. The CDR3 spells CSIGTGTNTEAFF. The CDR3 nucleotides read TGCAGCATTGGGACAGGTACGAACACTGAAGCTTTCTTT.

This clonotype was counted a few times. This chain's CDR3 is CASSGTTGAAYNEQFF. CDR3 nucleotides: TGCGCCAGCAGTGGCACAACCGGGGCGGCATACAATGAGCAGTTCTTC. The chain employs TRBV10-1 and TRBJ2-1; possibly TRBD1 or TRBD2 for D (5 bases each). CDR1 and CDR2 from the germline V gene are WNHNN and SYGVQD (reference sequence). V gave up 4 bases and J gave up 4 bases, with 17 bases separating them. The CDR3 length is 16 residues.

The table lists this clonotype with many counts. This chain connects TRBV12-3 or TRBV12-4 to TRBJ2-5; D perhaps matches TRBD1 (5 bases). The CDR3 sequence is 14 residues long. The V end lost 6 bases, the J end lost 0 bases, and 11 bases lay between the germline ends. CDR3 region: CASRVDKDQETQYF. The CDR3 DNA reads as TGTGCCAGCAGAGTGGACAAGGACCAAGAGACCCAGTACTTC.

This clonotype was picked up a small number of times. The chain combines TRBV18 with TRBJ2-1, with no clear D. Trimming took off 3 bases at V and 6 bases at J, with 12 bases between the two ends. Per germline, CDR1 KGHSH and CDR2 LQKENI. The length of the CDR3 is 14 residues. The CDR3 is CASSPHPGGNEQFF. Here the CDR3 DNA reads TGTGCCAGCTCACCTCACCCCGGTGGCAATGAGCAGTTCTTC.

The gene calls are TRBV11-3 and TRBJ2-1; 10 bases agree with TRBD2. There are 15 residues in the CDR3. Germline CDR1 reads SGHNT; CDR2 reads YENEEA. The ends lost 6 bases at V and 6 bases at J; junction bases unmatched: 8. The CDR3 sequence is CASRIGTSAPNEQFF. The CDR3 DNA sequence: TGTGCCAGCAGAATTGGGACTAGCGCCCCCAATGAGCAGTTCTTC.

The chain has TRBV6-6 and TRBJ2-7; TRBD2 agrees at 10 bases. After removal of 0 bases from V and 0 bases from J, the junction contained 2 bases not matched to a gene. The length of the CDR3 is 16 residues. The germline V gene encodes CDR1 MNHNY and CDR2 SVGAGI (reference sequence). The CDR3 is CASSYSSGRSSYEQYF. CDR3 bases: TGTGCCAGCAGTTACTCTAGCGGGAGGAGCTCCTACGAGCAGTACTTC.

The V and J genes are TRBV5-6 and TRBJ2-2; maybe TRBD1 (5 bases). Germline V CDR1 and CDR2: SGHDT, YYEEEE. This CDR3 is built from 13 residues. V dropped 4 bases and J dropped 5 bases, with 9 bases sitting between them. CDR3 nucleotides: TGTGCCAGCAGCCGGACACATACCGGGGAGCTGTTTTTT. Protein product: CASSRTHTGELFF.

In this sample, this clonotype turned up many times. This chain connects TRBV18 to TRBJ2-7, with 11 bases matching TRBD2. The CDR3 covers 15 residues. Losses at the gene ends were 3 bases for V and 5 bases for J; bases not matched to a gene: 6. Germline CDR1 and CDR2: KGHSH and LQKENI. The CDR3 nucleotides are TGTGCCAGCTCACCCCAGACTAGCGGGGCCCACGAGCAGTACTTC. It yields the protein CASSPQTSGAHEQYF.

At least ten counts were recorded for this clonotype. V and J are TRBV6-2 or TRBV6-3 and TRBJ2-3; D is uncertain. V gave up 5 bases and J gave up 6 bases, with 9 bases separating them. This CDR3 is 12 amino acids long. The germline V gene has CDR1 MNHEY and CDR2 SVGEGT. CDR3 protein: CASSLQWDTQYF. DNA of the CDR3: TGTGCCAGCAGTCTGCAGTGGGATACGCAGTATTTT.

The CDR3: CASSRTTNYGYTF. The CDR3 region has the DNA TGTGCCAGCAGTCGCACCACTAACTATGGCTACACCTTC. The gene calls are TRBV28 and TRBJ1-2; D uncertain. CDR3 length: 13 residues. The V and J ends lost 5 bases and 0 bases respectively, with 7 bases between them. Germline V CDR1 and CDR2: MDHEN, SYDVKM.

This clonotype was seen more than once but under ten times. The chain uses TRBV4-1 and TRBJ2-3; D is possibly TRBD2 (6 bases). The germline V gene encodes CDR1 MGHRA and CDR2 YSYEKL. V lost 1 base, J lost 0 bases, and 11 bases lay in between. The length of the CDR3 is 16 residues. DNA of the CDR3: TGCGCCAGCAGCCAAGGCTTAGCGGAGAGCACAGATACGCAGTATTTT. Protein product: CASSQGLAESTDTQYF.

This clonotype has a count of ten or more. This chain connects TRBV12-3 or TRBV12-4 to TRBJ2-1; D remains ambiguous. There are 14 residues in the CDR3. The V end lost 0 bases, the J end lost 7 bases, and 10 bases lay between the germline ends. CDR3: CASSLAASFNEQFF. The CDR3 bases are TGTGCCAGCAGTTTAGCAGCGTCCTTTAATGAGCAGTTCTTC.